The 30 T cell receptor beta chains in this list originate from one sample, sequenced in a study of blood T cell repertoires in COVID-19. Using immunoSEQ multiplex PCR, the repertoire was profiled, and TCRdb retains in-frame clones only, with some absent. The sample has approximately 230,000 clones; around 90% are singletons. Material for sequencing was PBMCs or T cells enriched from blood (not recorded which). These receptors originate from a woman aged 25 to 39 with acute COVID-19.

The V call is TRBV7-2, the J call TRBJ2-3, with 14 positions matching TRBD2. J gave up 0 bases and V 5 bases, and 10 bases lay outside the gene matches. The CDR3 is made up of 19 amino acids. The germline V gene encodes CDR1 SGHTA and CDR2 FQGNSA. The CDR3, as DNA: TGTGCCAGCAGCCCCCCCGGGACTAGCGGGGGTTTCAGCACAGATACGCAGTATTTT. It translates to CASSPPGTSGGFSTDTQYF. The variable domain in full, completed from reference TRBV7-2 and TRBJ2-3, reads GAGVSQSPSNKVTEKGKDVELRCDPISGHTALYWYRQSLGQGLEFLIYFQGNSAPDKSGLPSDRFSAERTGGSVSTLTIQRTQQEDSAVYLCASSPPGTSGGFSTDTQYFGPGTRLTVL.

The genes are TRBV7-3 and TRBJ2-1, with D possibly matching TRBD1 (7 bases). Germline V gene sequence: CDR1 SGHTA, CDR2 FQGTGA. The CDR3 spans 13 residues. V was trimmed by 5 bases and J by 9 bases, leaving 14 bases between them. The chain's CDR3 is CASSPQGGGEQFF. CDR3 nucleotide sequence: TGTGCCAGCAGCCCCCAGGGGGGAGGTGAGCAGTTCTTC.

V and J are TRBV5-1 and TRBJ2-3; D is ambiguous. Trimming cost V 0 bases and J 3 bases, with 8 bases left between them. There are 14 residues in the CDR3. From germline, CDR1 is SGHRS and CDR2 YFSETQ. CDR3 coding DNA: TGCGCCAGCAGCTTGGCGATAGTTACAGATACGCAGTATTTT. Translating gives CASSLAIVTDTQYF. The whole variable domain, remainder taken from reference TRBV5-1 and TRBJ2-3, is KAGVTQTPRYLIKTRGQQVTLSCSPISGHRSVSWYQQTPGQGLQFLFEYFSETQRNKGNFPGRFSGRQFSNSRSEMNVSTLELGDSALYLCASSLAIVTDTQYFGPGTRLTVL.

This clone appeared a few times. The chain uses TRBV3-1 (or the pseudogene TRBV3-2) and TRBJ1-2; 7 positions agree with TRBD1. Germline V lookup: CDR1 LGHDT, CDR2 YNNKEL (reference sequence). The V and J ends lost 1 base and 2 bases, in that order; junction bases with no gene match: 10. The CDR3 has 17 residues. The CDR3 protein is CASSQVELTGRNYGYTF. The CDR3 nucleotides read TGTGCCAGCAGCCAAGTAGAGTTGACAGGGAGAAACTATGGCTACACCTTC.

The rearrangement uses TRBV21-1 and TRBJ2-2; the D call of TRBD2 is as the table states it, not checked on the DNA. TRBV21-1 is labeled a pseudogene. The CDR3 totals 19 residues. CDR3 DNA: TGTGCCAGCAGCAAGCCCACTAGCGGGGGACCAGCGAACACCGGGGAGCTGTTTTTT. Its protein product is CASSKPTSGGPANTGELFF.

The chain has TRBV14 and TRBJ2-3; D is undetermined. V was shortened by 0 bases and J by 4 bases, with 5 bases between the two germline ends. Per germline, CDR1 SGHDN and CDR2 FVKESK. The CDR3 spans 13 residues. CDR3 in DNA: TGTGCCAGCAGCCAAGAACTCGCAGATACGCAGTATTTT. Its translation is CASSQELADTQYF.

This clone was recorded only once. The chain links TRBV27 to TRBJ2-3; 12 bases agree with TRBD2. The CDR3 extends over 15 amino acids. In germline, CDR1 is MNHEY, CDR2 SMNVEV (reference sequence). V was pared by 5 bases and J by 4 bases, with 4 bases of the junction left unmatched. The DNA for the CDR3 is TGTGCCAGCAGTACTAGCGGGAGGAGCGCAGATACGCAGTATTTT. It specifies CASSTSGRSADTQYF.

The V call is TRBV18, the J call TRBJ1-1, with D possibly TRBD1 on 5 matching bases. CDR3 length: 16 residues. Trimming shortened V by 2 bases and J by 6 bases, and 19 bases separated the two germline ends. The germline CDR1 and CDR2 sequences are KGHSH and LQKENI. The CDR3 nucleotides read TGTGCCAGCTCACCAGATAGGACAATTCGCACGGCTGAAGCTTTCTTT. Protein: CASSPDRTIRTAEAFF.

The gene calls are TRBV6-5 and TRBJ2-3; a weak D match, TRBD1 (5 bases). Germline V lookup: CDR1 MNHEY, CDR2 SVGAGI. This CDR3 is 15 amino acids long. Trimming pared 6 bases from V and 2 bases from J, leaving 15 bases between. CDR3 in amino acids: CASSKRGQITDTQYF. The CDR3 region has the DNA TGTGCCAGCAGCAAACGTGGACAAATCACAGATACGCAGTATTTT.

V and J are TRBV18 and TRBJ2-1; TRBD2 matches 10 bases. The CDR3 is 16 residues long. The J segment lost 8 bases and the V segment lost 3 bases, leaving 10 bases of the junction unmatched. The germline V gene has CDR1 KGHSH and CDR2 LQKENI. CDR3 loop: CASSPLASGSKDEQFF. CDR3 coding DNA: TGTGCCAGCTCACCCCTGGCTAGCGGGAGTAAAGATGAGCAGTTCTTC. Full variable domain (rest looked up from reference TRBV18 and TRBJ2-1): NAGVMQNPRHLVRRRGQEARLRCSPMKGHSHVYWYRQLPEEGLKFMVYLQKENIIDESGMPKERFSAEFPKEGPSILRIQQVVRGDSAAYFCASSPLASGSKDEQFFGPGTRLTVL.

The rearrangement links TRBV6-2 or TRBV6-3 to TRBJ2-7; tentative D call: TRBD1 (5 bases). With 2 bases removed from V and 9 bases from J, the gap between germline ends came to 32 bases. In germline, CDR1 is MNHEY, CDR2 SVGEGT. The CDR3 loop spans 19 amino acids. CDR3 nucleotides: TGTGCCAGCAGTTACCGCGCCAACGGAGTGGGGCTCCATCGGCTATGGCAGTACTTC. This sequence encodes CASSYRANGVGLHRLWQYF.

The chain links TRBV24-1 to TRBJ2-1; perhaps TRBD2 as D (6 bases). V was trimmed by 2 bases and J by 3 bases, leaving 10 bases between them. The germline gives CDR1 KGHDR, CDR2 SFDVKD. The CDR3 extends over 15 amino acids. CDR3 region: CATSDSGGVYNEQFF. DNA of the CDR3: TGTGCCACCAGTGATTCGGGCGGGGTCTACAATGAGCAGTTCTTC.

The chain carries TRBV2 and TRBJ1-1; D is perhaps TRBD1 (5 bases). V gave up 4 bases and J gave up 1 base, with 7 bases separating them. CDR3 length: 13 residues. Germline lookup yields CDR1 SNHLY and CDR2 FYNNEI. The CDR3 here is CASSGDRNTEAFF. CDR3 nucleotide sequence: TGTGCCAGCAGTGGCGACAGGAACACTGAAGCTTTCTTT.

The chain joins TRBV29-1 to TRBJ2-1, with 12 bases matching TRBD1. The CDR3 covers 15 residues. V dropped 5 bases and J dropped 7; count of bases not matched to a gene: 9. The germline CDR1 and CDR2 sequences are SQVTM and ANQGSEA. As DNA, the CDR3 is TGCAGCGTTAGAAGGGGACAGGGGGCAGGTAATGAGCAGTTCTTC. This codes for CSVRRGQGAGNEQFF.

The gene calls are TRBV14 and TRBJ1-1; D possibly corresponds to TRBD1 (5 bases). Trimming stripped 1 base from V and 5 bases from J, with 14 bases between. Germline V gene data show CDR1 as SGHDN and CDR2 as FVKESK. The CDR3 spans 15 residues. Here the CDR3 reads CASSQVGRVRTEAFF. The CDR3 DNA sequence: TGTGCCAGCAGCCAAGTTGGCAGGGTGAGGACTGAAGCTTTCTTT.

The chain couples TRBV11-1 to TRBJ1-6; D is possibly TRBD1 (6 bases). Germline CDR1 SGHAT, CDR2 FQDESV (reference sequence). This CDR3 has 15 amino acids. With 1 base removed from V and 9 bases from J, the gap between germline ends came to 13 bases. CDR3 in amino acids: CASSLVRHRASPLHF. In DNA, the CDR3 is TGTGCCAGCAGCTTAGTTCGGCACAGGGCTTCACCCCTCCACTTT.

DNA of the CDR3: TGCGCCAGCAGTAGGTGTCAGGAGGTGACGTGTGACACTGAAGCTTTCTTT. This encodes CASSRCQEVTCDTEAFF. V usage is TRBV23-1 and J usage is TRBJ1-1; D gene uncertain. TRBV23-1 is flagged as an ORF with uncertain function. The CDR3 length is 17 residues. Trimming pared 5 bases from V and 3 bases from J, leaving 22 bases between.

The chain recombines TRBV5-4 with TRBJ2-1; 11 positions agree with TRBD2. Germline V gives CDR1 SGHNT, CDR2 YYREEE (reference sequence). The CDR3 runs 15 residues. J was trimmed by 10 bases and V by 6 bases; bases with no gene match: 12. The CDR3 loop is CASTSALTSGEEQFF. In nucleotides, the CDR3 is TGTGCCAGCACTTCCGCATTGACTAGCGGGGAAGAGCAGTTCTTC.

This chain connects TRBV6-6 to TRBJ2-1; maybe TRBD2 (6 bases). Trimming removed 5 bases from V and 0 bases from J, with 14 bases in between. The CDR3 is 16 residues long. Germline CDR1 and CDR2: MNHNY and SVGAGI (reference sequence). The CDR3 reads CASSIRDFSSYNEQFF. CDR3 DNA sequence: TGTGCCAGCAGTATCCGGGACTTCAGCTCCTACAATGAGCAGTTCTTC.

This clone occurred once. V is TRBV7-9 and J is TRBJ1-4, with D possibly matching TRBD1 (6 bases). V was clipped by 10 bases and J by 6 bases, with 9 bases between them. From germline, CDR1 is SEHNR and CDR2 FQNEAQ (reference sequence). The CDR3 totals 11 residues. The CDR3 here is CATQGDEKLFF. CDR3 nucleotide sequence: TGTGCCACACAGGGAGATGAAAAACTGTTTTTT.

The V call is TRBV11-3, the J call TRBJ2-5, with 8 bases fitting TRBD2. Germline assignment: CDR1 SGHNT and CDR2 YENEEA. Trimming cost V 2 bases and J 4 bases; bases outside gene matches: 0. The CDR3 has 13 amino acids. This chain's CDR3 is CASSLLAGETQYF. The CDR3 coding sequence is TGTGCCAGCAGCTTACTAGCGGGAGAGACCCAGTACTTC.

The DNA for the CDR3 is TGTGCCAGCAGCCAAGATGTTATTTACAGGGCAACTAATGAAAAACTGTTTTTT. Its protein is CASSQDVIYRATNEKLFF. This chain uses TRBV3-1 (or the pseudogene TRBV3-2) with TRBJ1-4; the D gene is possibly TRBD1 (6 bases). CDR1 and CDR2 (germline): LGHDT, YNNKEL (reference sequence). This CDR3 has 18 amino acids. V dropped 0 bases and J dropped 0 bases, with 14 bases sitting between them.

The rearrangement uses TRBV5-5 and TRBJ1-1, with unresolved D. V lost 5 bases and J lost 0, with 11 bases in between. The CDR3 is made up of 14 amino acids. The germline CDR1 and CDR2 sequences are SGHKS and YYEKEE (reference sequence). The CDR3 loop is CASRIREMNTEAFF. In DNA form, the CDR3 reads TGTGCCAGCAGAATAAGGGAGATGAACACTGAAGCTTTCTTT.

J is TRBJ2-2 and V is TRBV12-3 or TRBV12-4, with TRBD2 as a possible D gene (5 bases). V lost 1 base, J lost 13 bases, and 10 bases lay in between. This CDR3 is 12 amino acids long. CDR3 nucleotide sequence: TGTGCCAGCAGTTTAGGACTCGGAGGGCTGTTTTTT. Translated, it gives CASSLGLGGLFF.

This clone has just one count. V gene TRBV5-5 combines with J gene TRBJ2-7; 8 nucleotides agree with TRBD1. This CDR3 region has 16 residues. J lost 4 bases, V lost 1 base, and 10 bases had no gene match. Germline CDR1 SGHKS, CDR2 YYEKEE (reference sequence). CDR3: CASSLSPDRELYEQYF. The CDR3 region has the DNA TGTGCCAGCAGCTTGAGTCCGGACAGGGAGTTATACGAGCAGTACTTC.

This chain uses TRBV2 with TRBJ2-5; TRBD2 agrees at 12 bases. Germline-derived CDR1 and CDR2 are SNHLY and FYNNEI. This CDR3 region has 17 residues. The V segment lost 1 base and the J segment 0 bases; nucleotides outside the gene matches: 3. The CDR3 here is CASSEGLAGAYQETQYF. The CDR3 DNA sequence: TGTGCCAGCAGTGAAGGACTAGCGGGGGCCTACCAAGAGACCCAGTACTTC.

This chain joins TRBV6-5 and TRBJ2-2; a possible D gene is TRBD2 (7 bases). Trimming removed 8 bases at V and 4 bases at J, with 14 bases between. Germline V gene sequence: CDR1 MNHEY, CDR2 SVGAGI. The CDR3 extends over 14 amino acids. The CDR3 sequence is CASFMGGATGELFF. The CDR3 DNA is TGTGCCAGCTTCATGGGGGGGGCCACCGGGGAGCTGTTTTTT.

This chain joins TRBV6-5 and TRBJ2-2, with D maybe TRBD1 (6 bases). The length of the CDR3 is 13 residues. Trimming took 5 bases from V and 4 from J, leaving 8 bases between them. CDR1 is MNHEY, CDR2 SVGAGI, per germline. The CDR3 sequence: CASSRGGTGELFF. The CDR3 DNA sequence: TGTGCCAGCAGTCGAGGGGGCACCGGGGAGCTGTTTTTT.

This clone was detected once. The gene calls are TRBV10-3 and TRBJ2-3; 8 bases are shared with TRBD1. J lost 2 bases, V lost 6 bases, and 13 bases had no gene match. Germline CDR1 is ENHRY and CDR2 is SYGVKD. This CDR3 contains 17 residues. CDR3 amino acids: CAIRTIGTGGPTDTQYF. The CDR3 DNA reads as TGTGCCATCAGAACCATCGGGACAGGAGGCCCCACAGATACGCAGTATTTT.

The chain uses TRBV13 and TRBJ1-2; TRBD1 agrees at 8 bases. V lost 4 bases to trimming and J lost 4 bases; unmatched junction nucleotides: 11. The CDR3 has 16 residues. Germline lookup yields CDR1 PRHDT and CDR2 FYEKMQ (reference sequence). The CDR3: CASSSMGQDAGYGYTF. The CDR3 DNA follows: TGTGCCAGCAGCTCTATGGGACAGGACGCTGGCTATGGCTACACCTTC.